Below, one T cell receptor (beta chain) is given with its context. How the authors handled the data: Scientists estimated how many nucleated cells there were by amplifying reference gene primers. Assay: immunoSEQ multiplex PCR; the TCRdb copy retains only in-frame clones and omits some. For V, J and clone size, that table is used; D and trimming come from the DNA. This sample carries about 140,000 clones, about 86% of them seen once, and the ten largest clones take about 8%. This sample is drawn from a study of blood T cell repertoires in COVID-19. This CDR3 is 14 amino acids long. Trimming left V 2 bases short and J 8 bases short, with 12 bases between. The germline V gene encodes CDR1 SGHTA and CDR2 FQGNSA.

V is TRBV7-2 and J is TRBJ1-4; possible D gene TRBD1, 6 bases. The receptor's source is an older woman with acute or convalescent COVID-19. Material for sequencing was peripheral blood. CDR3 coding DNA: TGTGCCAGCAGCTTAAATGGGGGCAGAGAAAAACTGTTTTTT. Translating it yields CASSLNGGREKLFF.